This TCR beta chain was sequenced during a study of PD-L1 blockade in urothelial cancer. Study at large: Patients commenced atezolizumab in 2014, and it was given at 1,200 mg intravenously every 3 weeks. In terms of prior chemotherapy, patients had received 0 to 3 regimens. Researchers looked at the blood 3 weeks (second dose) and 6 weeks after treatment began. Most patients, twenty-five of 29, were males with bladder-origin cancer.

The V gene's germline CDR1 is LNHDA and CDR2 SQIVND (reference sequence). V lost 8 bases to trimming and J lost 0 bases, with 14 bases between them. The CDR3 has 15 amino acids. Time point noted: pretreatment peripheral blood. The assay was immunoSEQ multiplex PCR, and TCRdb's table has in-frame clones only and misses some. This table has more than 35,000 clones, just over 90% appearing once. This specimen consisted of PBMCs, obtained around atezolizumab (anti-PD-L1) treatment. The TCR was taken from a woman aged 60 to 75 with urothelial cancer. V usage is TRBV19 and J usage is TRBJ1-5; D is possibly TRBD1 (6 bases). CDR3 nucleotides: TGTGCCAGTCTTGGACAGACTCTTAGCAATCAGCCCCAGCATTTT. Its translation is CASLGQTLSNQPQHF.